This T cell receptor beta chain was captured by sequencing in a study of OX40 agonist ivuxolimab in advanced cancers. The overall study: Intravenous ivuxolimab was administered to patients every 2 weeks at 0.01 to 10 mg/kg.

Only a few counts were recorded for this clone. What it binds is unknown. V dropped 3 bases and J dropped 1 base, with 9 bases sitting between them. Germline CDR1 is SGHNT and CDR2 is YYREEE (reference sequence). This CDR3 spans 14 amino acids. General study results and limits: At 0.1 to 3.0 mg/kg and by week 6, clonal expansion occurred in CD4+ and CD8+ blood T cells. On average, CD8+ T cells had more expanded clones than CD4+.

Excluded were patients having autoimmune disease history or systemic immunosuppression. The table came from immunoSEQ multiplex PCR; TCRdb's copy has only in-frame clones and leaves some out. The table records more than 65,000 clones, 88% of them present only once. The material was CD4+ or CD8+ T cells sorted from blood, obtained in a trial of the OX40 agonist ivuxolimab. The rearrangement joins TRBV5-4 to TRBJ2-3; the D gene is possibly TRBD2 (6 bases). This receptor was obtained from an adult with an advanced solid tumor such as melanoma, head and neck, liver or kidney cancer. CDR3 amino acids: CASSSPGGTDTQYF. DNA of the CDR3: TGTGCCAGCAGCTCCCCGGGGGGCACAGATACGCAGTATTTT.